This T cell receptor beta chain appears in the sequencing data of a study of CD4+ T cells in melanoma. Study-level points and caveats: A reported correlation linked neoantigen-specific CD4+ T cells to CD8+, macrophage and B cell function. In melanoma, neoantigen-specific CD4+ T cells reportedly differed in differentiation state.

TCRdb keeps only in-frame clones here, not all; method: immunoSEQ multiplex PCR. Of about 20,000 clones listed, 78% were seen once; the top ten hold about 8.8%. Concerning this clone: Its specificity is not known.

The TCR comes from a human donor with melanoma.

The CDR3 coding sequence is TGCGCCAGCAGCCCTCCGGGACTAGCGGGGGTGAGCTCCTACGAGCAGTACTTC. The encoded protein is CASSPPGLAGVSSYEQYF. The chain carries TRBV4-1 and TRBJ2-7, with TRBD2 identical over 14 bases. Germline V CDR1 and CDR2: MGHRA, YSYEKL. The CDR3 is made up of 18 amino acids. The ends lost 4 bases at V and 0 bases at J; junction bases unmatched: 8.